This paragraph covers one T cell receptor beta chain sequence. This sample was taken from a study of blood T cell repertoires in COVID-19. Across the whole study: Samples representing acute and convalescent COVID-19 were sourced from the United States, Italy and Spain. PBMCs, B-cell-depleted T cells, or T cells provided the cDNA or gDNA that made up the material.

V dropped 5 bases and J dropped 2 bases, with 31 bases sitting between them. Germline V gene lookup returns CDR1 LNHDA and CDR2 SQIVND (reference sequence). The length of the CDR3 is 21 residues. As processed by the authors: Amplifying reference gene primers gave estimates of nucleated cell counts. The protocol was immunoSEQ multiplex PCR, while the TCRdb copy is restricted to in-frame clones and leaves out a portion. That table gives V, J and clone size, and the DNA gave D and trimming. In the table there are under 200,000 clones, roughly 91% of which are singletons. This TCR came from a man younger than 35 with acute or convalescent COVID-19. The rearrangement links TRBV19 to TRBJ1-5; a weak D match, TRBD1 (6 bases). The source material was peripheral blood. The CDR3 DNA follows: TGTGCCAGTAGTTCGCCCGCTTACTCGACAGGAATGGGTTTCGGCAATCAGCCCCAGCATTTT. Its protein is CASSSPAYSTGMGFGNQPQHF.